This entry is about one TCR beta chain. The antigen remains undetermined. Source study methods: With immunoSEQ giving junction-only sequences and no quality scores, filtering differed. Profiling relied on immunoSEQ multiplex PCR, and the TCRdb table lists in-frame clones only, not all of them. V and J calls and clone size are as listed in that table; D and trimming were resolved from the DNA. The data contain about 510,000 clones, 90% to 97% of them seen just once; the ten biggest clones take up approximately 0.06%. The sample comes from a study of shared clonotypes between healthy human individuals. CD4+ cells were split into CD45RA+ naive and CD45RA-negative memory subsets. Trimming pared 1 base from V and 1 base from J, leaving 9 bases between. Germline assignment: CDR1 SGHDT and CDR2 YYEEEE. The CDR3 totals 14 residues. Overall study findings and caveats: Among non-shared clonotypes, generation probabilities were lower than among those shared by all four donors.

The origin of this receptor is a woman aged 25-40 years in good health. This chain joins TRBV5-6 and TRBJ2-7; the D is unclear. Input material: naive CD4+ T cells sorted from blood. Subset noted: CD45RA+ positively selected. CDR3 nucleotides: TGTGCCAGCAGCTTGAGCCGGAATTCCTACGAGCAGTACTTC. This encodes CASSLSRNSYEQYF.